These 28 T cell receptor beta chains were all obtained from the same sample, sequenced in a study of CD8+CD57+ T cells in acquired aplastic anemia. Genomic DNA was employed as the template in profiling TCR beta VDJ and CDR3. TCRdb re-called the reads with MiXCR, one entry per CDR3 protein. The data hold roughly 180,000 distinct CDR3 sequences, with 50% to 75% observed a single time. Sequenced material: sorted CD4+, CD8+, or CD8+CD57+ T cells (not recorded which) from PBMCs. These receptors all come from a human donor with severe aplastic anemia or a healthy control (not recorded which).

In its sample, this clonotype was seen many times. The chain has TRBV19 and TRBJ1-2; D unclear. There are 16 residues in the CDR3. V shed 3 bases and J shed 8 bases, with 22 bases lying between them. CDR1 and CDR2 from the germline V gene are LNHDA and SQIVND (reference sequence). This CDR3 is CASSIVDGITPGGYTF. The CDR3 DNA reads TGTGCCAGTAGTATTGTGGACGGAATAACGCCGGGGGGCTACACCTTC.

The chain couples TRBV5-4 to TRBJ1-6; TRBD1 is a possible D gene (6 bases). V lost 4 bases and J 13 bases, leaving 21 bases between the germline ends. The CDR3 spans 15 residues. Per the germline V gene, CDR1 is SGHNT and CDR2 is YYREEE (reference sequence). CDR3 protein: CASSPGQYPDGPLHF. The CDR3 coding sequence is TGTGCCAGCAGCCCCGGACAGTACCCAGACGGGCCCCTCCACTTT. Together with reference TRBV5-4 and TRBJ1-6, the CDR3 gives the full variable domain: ETGVTQSPTHLIKTRGQQVTLRCSSQSGHNTVSWYQQALGQGPQFIFQYYREEENGRGNFPPRFSGLQFPNYSSELNVNALELDDSALYLCASSPGQYPDGPLHFGNGTRLTVT.

The V gene is TRBV10-3, the J gene TRBJ2-4, with TRBD1 matching 8 bases. Germline assignment: CDR1 ENHRY and CDR2 SYGVKD. J lost 6 bases, V lost 2 bases, and 9 bases had no gene match. The CDR3 covers 16 residues. CDR3 sequence reads: CAISEPRTGRGNIQYF. CDR3 sequence (DNA): TGTGCCATCAGTGAGCCCCGGACAGGGAGAGGAAACATTCAGTACTTC.

This clonotype was observed many times. The chain recombines TRBV2 with TRBJ2-5, with a possible D match to TRBD1 (5 bases). The V and J ends lost 8 bases and 0 bases respectively, with 16 bases between them. The CDR3 sequence is 15 residues long. Germline CDR1 SNHLY, CDR2 FYNNEI. The CDR3 region has the DNA TGTGCCAGCCATTCCGACAGACTGTACCAAGAGACCCAGTACTTC. Its protein is CASHSDRLYQETQYF.

This clonotype was seen many times. The gene calls are TRBV29-1 and TRBJ2-7, with D uncertain. Trimming pared 4 bases from V and 1 base from J, leaving 5 bases between. The length of the CDR3 is 11 residues. Per germline, CDR1 SQVTM and CDR2 ANQGSEA. The CDR3 DNA follows: TGCAGCGTTGGGGCTTCCTACGAGCAGTACTTC. Its protein product is CSVGASYEQYF.

Turning to this clonotype: Sequence at one end of the junction differs from germline and may be a read error. The V call is TRBV7-2, the J call TRBJ2-1; D unresolved. Germline lookup yields CDR1 SGHTA and CDR2 FQGNSA. The CDR3 runs 12 residues. In DNA, the CDR3 is TGTGCCAGCAGCTCAAGGGTAGATGAGCAGCTCTTC. Amino acid sequence: CASSSRVDEQLF.

This clonotype has ten or more counts. The J gene is TRBJ1-4, the V gene TRBV2; 9 positions agree with TRBD1. The V gene's germline CDR1 is SNHLY and CDR2 FYNNEI. J lost 7 bases, V lost 6 bases, and 9 bases had no gene match. The CDR3 sequence is 15 residues long. In nucleotides, the CDR3 is TGTGCCAGCAGAGGACAGGGGCATGGGTCTGAAAAACTGTTTTTT. The encoded protein is CASRGQGHGSEKLFF.

V usage is TRBV5-1 and J usage is TRBJ2-7, with 8 bases fitting TRBD2. J was trimmed by 9 bases and V by 3 bases; bases with no gene match: 11. The CDR3 contains 14 residues. The V gene's germline CDR1 is SGHRS and CDR2 YFSETQ. This chain's CDR3 is CASSSVTGAGGQYF. The CDR3 DNA reads TGCGCCAGCAGCTCCGTTACGGGGGCGGGAGGGCAGTACTTC.

The gene calls are TRBV7-8 and TRBJ1-1; TRBD1 is a possible D gene (6 bases). Between the trimmed V and J ends, which lost 6 bases and 0 bases, there was a span of 11 bases. CDR1 and CDR2 from the germline V gene are SGHVS and FQNEAQ. The CDR3 is 14 amino acids. The CDR3 region is CASRSGVLNTEAFF. CDR3 nucleotide sequence: TGTGCCAGCAGATCAGGGGTCCTGAACACTGAAGCTTTCTTT. Using reference TRBV7-8 and TRBJ1-1 for the parts outside the CDR3, the full variable domain is GAGVSQSPRYKVAKRGQDVALRCDPISGHVSLFWYQQALGQGPEFLTYFQNEAQLDKSGLPSDRFFAERPEGSVSTLKIQRTQQEDSAVYLCASRSGVLNTEAFFGQGTRLTVV.

This clonotype was counted a few times. The chain joins TRBV3-1 to TRBJ2-1, with TRBD2 matching 9 bases. CDR3 length: 16 residues. Germline lookup yields CDR1 LGHDT and CDR2 YNNKEL (reference sequence). The ends lost 0 bases at V and 8 bases at J; junction bases unmatched: 8. DNA for the CDR3: TGTGCCAGCAGCCAAGATCGGCTAGCGGGGTATGATGAGCAGTTCTTC. Residues: CASSQDRLAGYDEQFF.

This clonotype was counted between two and nine times. The genes are TRBV7-9 and TRBJ2-3; TRBD2 might be the D (6 bases). V was clipped by 8 bases and J by 2 bases, with 17 bases between them. Germline V gives CDR1 SEHNR, CDR2 FQNEAQ (reference sequence). This CDR3 has 15 residues. CDR3 DNA sequence: TGTGCCAGCCGAGGGGAACTAGCCAACACAGATACGCAGTATTTT. Residues: CASRGELANTDTQYF.

This chain connects TRBV29-1 to TRBJ2-3, with no clear D. The CDR3 is made up of 13 amino acids. In germline, CDR1 is SQVTM, CDR2 ANQGSEA. Trimming took off 3 bases at V and 2 bases at J, with 9 bases between the two ends. CDR3 protein: CSVDVESTDTQYF. CDR3 in DNA: TGCAGCGTTGATGTTGAGTCCACAGATACGCAGTATTTT.

This clonotype came up many times. The genes are TRBV14 and TRBJ2-3, with 11 bases aligning to TRBD2. Germline CDR1 and CDR2: SGHDN and FVKESK. The CDR3 has 17 amino acids. With V trimmed by 3 bases and J by 2 bases, 7 bases remained unmatched. For the CDR3, the DNA is TGTGCCAGCAGCCACCCTACTAGCGGGGGCGCCACAGATACGCAGTATTTT. It translates to CASSHPTSGGATDTQYF.

J is TRBJ2-5 and V is TRBV7-8; 7 bases fit TRBD2. With V trimmed by 1 base and J by 5 bases, 4 bases remained unmatched. The CDR3 is 14 amino acids. The V gene's germline CDR1 is SGHVS and CDR2 FQNEAQ. The CDR3: CASSLERGSETQYF. The CDR3 DNA follows: TGTGCCAGCAGCTTAGAGCGGGGATCGGAGACCCAGTACTTC.

This clonotype has ten or more counts. V is TRBV4-1 and J is TRBJ2-3; 10 nucleotides align to TRBD2. This CDR3 has 15 residues. The V and J ends lost 5 bases and 2 bases, in that order; junction bases with no gene match: 4. CDR1 is MGHRA and CDR2 is YSYEKL in the germline V gene. The CDR3 nucleotides are TGCGCCAGCAGCAAAGGACTAGCGGACACAGATACGCAGTATTTT. Encoded protein: CASSKGLADTDTQYF.

There are many counts of this clonotype. V gene TRBV7-8 combines with J gene TRBJ1-6, with TRBD1 as a possible D gene (5 bases). Trimming removed 0 bases at V and 8 bases at J, with 11 bases between. The CDR3 covers 15 residues. The germline V gene has CDR1 SGHVS and CDR2 FQNEAQ. The chain's CDR3 is CASSLAGDWDSPLHF. For the CDR3, the DNA is TGTGCCAGCAGCTTAGCTGGGGACTGGGATTCACCCCTCCACTTT.

This clonotype has ten or more counts. This chain connects TRBV9 to TRBJ2-2, with D perhaps matching TRBD1 or TRBD2 (6 bases each). Trimming stripped 6 bases from V and 3 bases from J, with 15 bases between. The CDR3 spans 15 residues. Germline values: CDR1 SGDLS, CDR2 YYNGEE. CDR3 residues: CASTKGGGDTGELFF. The CDR3 region has the DNA TGTGCCAGCACGAAGGGGGGTGGGGACACCGGGGAGCTGTTTTTT.

With regard to this clonotype: The junction shows a germline mismatch at one end, possibly a read error. J is TRBJ2-7 and V is TRBV7-8; the D is unclear. The CDR3 has 13 residues. Germline CDR1 is SGHVS and CDR2 is FQNEAQ. The CDR3 spells CASSSFLPDEQYF. The CDR3 DNA reads as TGCGCCAGCAGCAGTTTCCTGCCGGATGAGCAGTACTTC.

This clonotype was counted many times. The chain couples TRBV7-9 to TRBJ2-3; 7 bases fit TRBD1. V lost 5 bases to trimming and J lost 0 bases; unmatched junction nucleotides: 5. Germline V gene data show CDR1 as SEHNR and CDR2 as FQNEAQ (reference sequence). The CDR3 runs to 15 residues. CDR3 nucleotides: TGTGCCAGCAGCCCCGGGACAGCTAGCACAGATACGCAGTATTTT. The encoded protein is CASSPGTASTDTQYF.

This clonotype was seen once. CDR3 protein: CATSGSGRAGLTDTQYF. In DNA, the CDR3 is TGTGCCACCAGTGGAAGCGGGAGGGCCGGTTTAACCGATACGCAGTATTTT. The chain uses TRBV24-1 and TRBJ2-3; TRBD2 matches 10 bases. CDR1 is KGHDR and CDR2 is SFDVKD in the germline V gene. CDR3 length equals 17 residues. Trimming took 5 bases from V and 6 from J; bases not matched to a gene: 13.

V gene TRBV5-6 combines with J gene TRBJ2-7, with no clear D. Looked up from germline, CDR1 is SGHDT and CDR2 is YYEEEE. V lost 5 bases and J 3 bases, leaving 9 bases between the germline ends. The CDR3 is made up of 12 amino acids. CDR3 sequence: CASSFADYEQYF. The CDR3 nucleotides are TGTGCCAGCAGTTTCGCCGACTACGAGCAGTACTTC.

The J gene is TRBJ2-2, the V gene TRBV2; a possible D gene is TRBD2 (6 bases). The CDR3 length is 16 residues. The V end was cut by 10 bases, the J end by 3 bases, with 21 bases between. Germline CDR1 is SNHLY and CDR2 is FYNNEI. The CDR3 reads CAIRPLASGDTGELFF. The DNA for the CDR3 is TGTGCCATCAGACCACTAGCCAGTGGGGACACCGGGGAGCTGTTTTTT. The variable domain in full, completed from reference TRBV2 and TRBJ2-2, reads EPEVTQTPSHQVTQMGQEVILRCVPISNHLYFYWYRQILGQKVEFLVSFYNNEISEKSEIFDDQFSVERPDGSNFTLKIRSTKLEDSAMYFCAIRPLASGDTGELFFGEGSRLTVL.

The chain employs TRBV7-9 and TRBJ2-3; 10 bases fit TRBD2. Trimming removed 1 base from V and 11 bases from J; junction bases left unmatched: 12. Germline V gives CDR1 SEHNR, CDR2 FQNEAQ (reference sequence). CDR3 length: 16 residues. The CDR3 DNA reads TGTGCCAGCAGCTTAGTGAGGTTAGCGGGGGGCAATGAGCAGTATTTT. Its protein is CASSLVRLAGGNEQYF.

The chain has TRBV27 and TRBJ2-7, with TRBD2 as a possible D gene (5 bases). The CDR3 contains 13 residues. V dropped 4 bases and J dropped 0 bases, with 7 bases sitting between them. The germline V gene encodes CDR1 MNHEY and CDR2 SMNVEV (reference sequence). CDR3 sequence: CASSSGISYEQYF. CDR3 DNA: TGTGCCAGCAGTTCGGGAATCTCCTACGAGCAGTACTTC.

This chain connects TRBV12-3 or TRBV12-4 to TRBJ1-2, with D possibly being TRBD1 (6 bases). The CDR3 runs 13 residues. The ends were cut back, 6 bases at V and 4 bases at J, with 12 bases in the middle. CDR3 DNA: TGTGCCAGCAGAGTACAGGGAGGCTATGGCTACACCTTC. It is translated as CASRVQGGYGYTF.

This clonotype was observed a single time. The CDR3 DNA sequence: TGTGCCAGCAGTGCCGGGACAGGGGTCTACGAGCAGTACTTC. Translation: CASSAGTGVYEQYF. The genes are TRBV2 and TRBJ2-7; 10 positions agree with TRBD1. The V and J ends lost 4 bases and 3 bases, in that order; junction bases with no gene match: 3. This CDR3 spans 14 amino acids. Germline V gene lookup returns CDR1 SNHLY and CDR2 FYNNEI.

The gene calls are TRBV25-1 and TRBJ1-4; 8 bases map to TRBD1. V lost 3 bases, J lost 17 bases, and 17 bases stayed unmatched. The CDR3 runs to 15 residues. Germline-derived CDR1 and CDR2 are MGHDK and SYGVNS. In DNA form, the CDR3 reads TGTGCCAGCAGTGATAGCGGAACAATCCAGGGGGCATATTTTTTT. Protein sequence: CASSDSGTIQGAYFF.

Here the CDR3 reads CSARDLTTGWNEQFF. Here the CDR3 DNA reads TGCAGTGCTAGAGATCTAACGACAGGGTGGAATGAGCAGTTCTTC. The V gene is TRBV20-1, the J gene TRBJ2-1; 7 bases are a match to TRBD1. Germline assignment: CDR1 DFQATT and CDR2 SNEGSKA (reference sequence). The junction had 9 bases not matched to a gene; V was cut back by 0 bases and J by 7 bases. The CDR3 covers 15 residues.